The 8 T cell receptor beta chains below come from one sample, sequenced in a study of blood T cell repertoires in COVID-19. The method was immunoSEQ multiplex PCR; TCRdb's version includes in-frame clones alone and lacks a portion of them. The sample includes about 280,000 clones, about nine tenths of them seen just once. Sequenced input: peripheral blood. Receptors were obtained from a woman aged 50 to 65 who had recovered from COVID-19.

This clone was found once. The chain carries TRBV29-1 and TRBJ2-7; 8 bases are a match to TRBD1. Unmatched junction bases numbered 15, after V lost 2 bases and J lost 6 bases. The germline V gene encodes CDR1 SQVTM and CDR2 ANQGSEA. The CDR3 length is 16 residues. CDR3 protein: CSVEKAARQGTGEQYF. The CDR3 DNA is TGCAGCGTTGAAAAGGCCGCTCGACAGGGGACGGGCGAGCAGTACTTC.

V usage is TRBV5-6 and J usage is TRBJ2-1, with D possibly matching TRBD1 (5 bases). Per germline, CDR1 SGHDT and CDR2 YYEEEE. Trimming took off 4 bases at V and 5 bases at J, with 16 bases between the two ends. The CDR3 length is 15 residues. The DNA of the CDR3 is TGTGCCAGCAGCCCAACCCGAAGGGGTAACAATGAGCAGTTCTTC. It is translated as CASSPTRRGNNEQFF.

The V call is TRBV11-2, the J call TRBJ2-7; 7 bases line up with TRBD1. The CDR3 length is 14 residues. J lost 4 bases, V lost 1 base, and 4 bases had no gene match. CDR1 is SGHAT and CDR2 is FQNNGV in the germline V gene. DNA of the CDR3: TGTGCCAGCAGCTTAGCCGGGACAGTATACGAGCAGTACTTC. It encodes CASSLAGTVYEQYF.

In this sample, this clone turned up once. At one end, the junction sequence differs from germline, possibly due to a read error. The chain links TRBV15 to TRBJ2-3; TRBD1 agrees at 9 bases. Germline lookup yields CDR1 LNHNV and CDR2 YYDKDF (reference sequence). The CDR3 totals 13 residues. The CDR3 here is CATSRETGGEFNF. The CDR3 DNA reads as TGTGCCACCAGCAGGGAAACAGGGGGCGAATTTAATTTT.

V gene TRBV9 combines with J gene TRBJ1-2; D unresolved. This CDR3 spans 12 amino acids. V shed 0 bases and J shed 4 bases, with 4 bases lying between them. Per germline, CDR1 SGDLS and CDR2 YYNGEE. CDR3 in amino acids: CASSVAGYGYTF. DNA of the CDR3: TGTGCCAGCAGCGTAGCGGGCTATGGCTACACCTTC. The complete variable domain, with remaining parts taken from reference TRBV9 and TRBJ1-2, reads DSGVTQTPKHLITATGQRVTLRCSPRSGDLSVYWYQQSLDQGLQFLIQYYNGEERAKGNILERFSAQQFPDLHSELNLSSLELGDSALYFCASSVAGYGYTFGSGTRLTVV.

The CDR3 DNA reads as TGTGCCAGCAGCGGCGGGACCTTGGGGGAGACCCAGTACTTC. Translated: CASSGGTLGETQYF. V and J are TRBV9 and TRBJ2-5, with D perhaps matching TRBD2 (6 bases). Germline V gene sequence: CDR1 SGDLS, CDR2 YYNGEE. Trimming removed 3 bases from V and 5 bases from J, with 14 bases in between. The length of the CDR3 is 14 residues.

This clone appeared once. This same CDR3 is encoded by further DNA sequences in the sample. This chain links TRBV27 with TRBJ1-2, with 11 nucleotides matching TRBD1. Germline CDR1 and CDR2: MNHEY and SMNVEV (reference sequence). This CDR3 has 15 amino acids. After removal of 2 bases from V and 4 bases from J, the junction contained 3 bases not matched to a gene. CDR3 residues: CASSLTGTGGYGYTF. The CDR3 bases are TGTGCCAGCAGTTTAACTGGGACAGGGGGCTATGGCTACACCTTC.

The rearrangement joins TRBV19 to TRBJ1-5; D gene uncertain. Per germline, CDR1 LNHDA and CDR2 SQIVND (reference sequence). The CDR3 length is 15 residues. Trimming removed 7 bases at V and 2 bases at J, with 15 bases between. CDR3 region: CASKQGGRGNQPQHF. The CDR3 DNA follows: TGTGCCAGTAAACAAGGAGGGCGCGGCAATCAGCCCCAGCATTTT.